This T cell receptor (beta chain) is from a study of T cells after posttransplantation cyclophosphamide. Clones were read by immunoSEQ multiplex PCR, and TCRdb kept only the in-frame ones, dropping some. This table holds over 20,000 clones, about 86% found once. As regards this clone: Antigen specificity is unknown.

V was shortened by 3 bases and J by 4 bases, with 12 bases between the two germline ends. This CDR3 comprises 14 residues. Germline CDR1 reads LNHDA; CDR2 reads SQIVND (reference sequence). Study-wide results and caveats: Skin or GI-infiltrating T cells shared few TRB sequences with blood. Later post-transplant blood repertoires were often dominated by donor CD8+ memory clones. After PTCy, TRB diversity resembled that of CNI/methotrexate controls.

Controls had myeloablative marrow grafts with methotrexate and calcineurin inhibitor, sampled at 1 year. The material sequenced was PBMCs, taken 350 to 400 days after allogeneic stem cell transplant with calcineurin inhibitor and methotrexate. This TCR was recovered from a female patient in her 30s who received an allogeneic stem cell transplant from an unrelated donor, was CMV-positive, and had acute and chronic GVHD. Some T cells may originate from the graft donor. The chain couples TRBV19 to TRBJ1-2; D possibly corresponds to TRBD1 (5 bases). The CDR3 loop reads CASSMIQTVYGYTF. The CDR3 bases are TGTGCCAGTAGTATGATACAGACAGTCTATGGCTACACCTTC.